These T cell receptor beta chains were read from a single sample in a study of T-cell memory formation after mild COVID-19. MiXCR, run by TCRdb on the 5' RACE reads, gives a single entry per CDR3 protein. The sample lists about 410,000 distinct CDR3 sequences, under 20% occurring once. Sequencing input: PBMCs or a T cell subset sorted from them (not recorded which). These receptors were taken from a man younger than 35 who had mild COVID-19 (a few samples of this study predate the infection). Cell type and time point are not known. CDR3s include the opening cysteine and the closing phenylalanine or tryptophan. Expanded clones get a size class; other rows say once, few or many, or leave the size out.

clone size	J gene	V gene	CDR3 protein
-	TRBJ2-1	TRBV5-1	CASSSAGVLNEQFF
-	TRBJ2-5	TRBV9	CASSVGSDQETQYF
few	TRBJ1-1	TRBV6-2/TRBV6-3	CASSYSPGRRVTEAFF
few	TRBJ1-1	TRBV29-1	CSVDSYGQGSNTEAFF
-	TRBJ1-2	TRBV6-1	CASTQGTVPFYGYTF
-	TRBJ1-6	TRBV7-9	CASSLQPGGNSPLHF
-	TRBJ1-2	TRBV7-2	CASSPGQGVGYTF
few	TRBJ1-1	TRBV10-3	CAISANVGTEAFF
few	TRBJ1-2	TRBV6-5	CASSYRTGGYGYTF
-	TRBJ1-4	TRBV9	CASSPGQVNIATNEKLFF
few	TRBJ1-1	TRBV7-2	CASSLGGPRLAFF
-	TRBJ1-1	TRBV5-5	CASSYIPGPMNTEAFF
-	TRBJ2-5	TRBV5-4	CATRPAFQETQYF
many	TRBJ2-6	TRBV20-1	CSARDGGAGANVLTF
-	TRBJ2-1	TRBV28	CASIHPANGEQFF
many	TRBJ2-1	TRBV7-3	CASSSQGYEQFF
-	TRBJ1-1	TRBV4-2	CASSQEAGRNTEAFF
-	TRBJ1-1	TRBV5-4	CASSVRGANTEAFF
few	TRBJ1-4	TRBV12-3/TRBV12-4	CASTLNRGGGEKLFF
many	TRBJ1-2	TRBV12-3/TRBV12-4	CASSLATATYGYTF
-	TRBJ2-1	TRBV29-1	CSVGGEAGQIYNEQFF
few	TRBJ2-1	TRBV29-1	CSVDRDNEQFF
-	TRBJ2-1	TRBV14	CASSQWGNDNEQFF
many	TRBJ2-3	TRBV14	CASSQASRGWGTDTQYF
few	TRBJ1-2	TRBV4-1	CASKGISDYGYTF
-	TRBJ2-4	TRBV7-8	CASSPGTLPGGKNIQYF
-	TRBJ2-7	TRBV3-1	CASSQTNEQYF
-	TRBJ1-4	TRBV15	CATSRDRGREKLFF
once	TRBJ1-3	TRBV4-3	CASSQEGVLGDSGNTIYF
many	TRBJ1-1	TRBV5-1	CASSLGVISAGTGRTEAFF
-	TRBJ1-1	TRBV27	CASSLRVRRTEAFF
many	TRBJ1-1	TRBV5-1	CASSLALTGDTEAFF
few	TRBJ2-5	TRBV7-9	CASSFYSYQETQYF
few	TRBJ1-1	TRBV9	CASSVEGVGTEAFF
few	TRBJ1-2	TRBV6-5	CASSPPEVYGYTF
-	TRBJ1-1	TRBV7-9	CASSSPGQEAFF
many	TRBJ1-4	TRBV12-3/TRBV12-4	CASNDSRDPSQKLFF
few	TRBJ2-5	TRBV10-3	CAPRGAEPQETQYF
-	TRBJ2-1	TRBV6-1	CASRTRNEQFF
-	TRBJ1-1	TRBV6-6	CASSYGGASARMNTEAFF
-	TRBJ2-5	TRBV10-3	CAIKRAGNQETQYF
-	TRBJ1-2	TRBV12-3/TRBV12-4	CASSLGAGGTYGYTF
few	TRBJ2-3	TRBV4-1	CASSLVTSDTDTQYF
-	TRBJ1-2	TRBV4-1	CASSPDRYGYTF
many	TRBJ2-2	TRBV7-2	CASSLEGVTGELFF
few	TRBJ2-7	TRBV23-1	CASSPDPPIWLYEQYF
many	TRBJ2-7	TRBV4-3	CASSPSLASGAYEQYF
many	TRBJ1-5	TRBV7-8	CASSPRDRSGYSNQPQHF
-	TRBJ1-2	TRBV9	CASSPRTGYNYGYTF
few	TRBJ1-2	TRBV12-3/TRBV12-4	CASSADGLYGYTF
-	TRBJ2-1	TRBV12-3/TRBV12-4	CASRGTSGGLSSYNEQFF
-	TRBJ1-3	TRBV5-6	CASSYRLGSGNTIYF
-	TRBJ2-7	TRBV6-5	CASRPQGRGEQYF
-	TRBJ1-2	TRBV29-1	CSVENPPASMGYTF
few	TRBJ1-2	TRBV7-9	CASSLAGVGGYTF
few	TRBJ2-5	TRBV4-3	CASSQDRQGAKTQYF
few	TRBJ2-2	TRBV4-3	CASSQGTGENTGELFF
-	TRBJ2-2	TRBV7-3	CASRPTGVNGELFF